This TCR beta chain comes out of a study of blood T cell repertoires in COVID-19. The protocol was immunoSEQ multiplex PCR, while the TCRdb copy is restricted to in-frame clones and leaves out a portion. The repertoire holds approximately 280,000 clones, with 70% to 90% as singletons. V lost 0 bases and J 8 bases, leaving 12 bases between the germline ends. The CDR3 has 14 amino acids. Germline CDR1 SGHRS, CDR2 YFSETQ. The V and J genes are TRBV5-1 and TRBJ2-4; D might be TRBD1 (5 bases). Sequencing input: peripheral blood. This TCR came from a woman in her 30s who had recovered from COVID-19. CDR3 amino acids: CASSLAIARDIQYF. CDR3 bases: TGCGCCAGCAGCTTGGCGATAGCCAGGGACATTCAGTACTTC.